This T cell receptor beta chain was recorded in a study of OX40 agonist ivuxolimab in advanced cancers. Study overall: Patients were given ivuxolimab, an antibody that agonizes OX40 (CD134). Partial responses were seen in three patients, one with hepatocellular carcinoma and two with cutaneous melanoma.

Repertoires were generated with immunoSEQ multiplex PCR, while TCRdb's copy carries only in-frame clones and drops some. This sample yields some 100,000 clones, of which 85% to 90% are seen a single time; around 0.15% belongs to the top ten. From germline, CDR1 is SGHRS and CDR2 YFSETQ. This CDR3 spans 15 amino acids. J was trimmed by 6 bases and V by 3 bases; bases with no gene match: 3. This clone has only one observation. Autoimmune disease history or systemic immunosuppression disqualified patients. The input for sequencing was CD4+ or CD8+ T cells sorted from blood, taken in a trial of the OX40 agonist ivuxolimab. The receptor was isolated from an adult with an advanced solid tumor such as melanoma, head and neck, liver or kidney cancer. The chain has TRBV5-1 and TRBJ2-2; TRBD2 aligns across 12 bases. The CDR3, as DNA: TGCGCCAGCAGCTCTGGACTAGCGGGATCCGGGGAGCTGTTTTTT. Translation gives CASSSGLAGSGELFF.